Sequencing of this TCR beta chain was carried out in a study of Tregs in tolerant kidney transplant recipients (dated by TCRdb to the late 2010s). With regard to the full study: The transplants used related donors along with nonmyeloablative bone marrow transplantation, and in the human trials mixed chimerism was transient. TCRbeta sequencing was used in the study to identify donor-specific regulatory T cells before combined kidney and bone marrow transplantation, and the identified cells were then tracked after transplant.

Trimming leaves V shorter by 6 bases and J shorter by 8 bases, with the junction holding 7 bases beyond the gene matches. Per the germline V gene, SQVTM is the CDR1 and ANQGSEA is the CDR2. From cysteine to phenylalanine, the CDR3 is 13 amino acids long. Sequencing covers 30 bases of the CDR3, shown here with the frame starting at base 1. Results the study describes overall, beyond this receptor: Biological reproducibility was not examined directly, but technical replication error appeared to be minimal. Expanding Tregs with activated donor B cells appeared to identify the most biologically relevant and donor-specific TCRbeta repertoire. In tolerant patients, the expansion of donor-specific Tregs was greater than global Treg expansion, suggesting that the expansion was antigen-driven rather than nonspecific. The study was limited by small patient numbers, and the findings need validation in larger populations and under other immunosuppression protocols. For some patients, the PCR primers changed as time went on, which meant samples from those patients could not be compared with one another at the nucleotide level.

Genomic DNA was extracted from sorted cells with the QIAGEN DNeasy Blood and Tissue Kit for TCRbeta CDR3 sequencing. Through immunoSEQ, high-throughput TCRbeta CDR3 sequencing was done commercially, including PCR amplification with internal controls and bias correction. Per the source publication's procedure: Unique productive TCRbeta sequences were defined by CDR3 nucleotide sequence when primers matched and otherwise by CDR3 amino acid sequence together with Vbeta and Jbeta genes. To correct for sorting error, sequences found in more than one sorted population at a frequency ratio of 2:1 or less were discarded, and the remaining shared sequences were assigned to the population with the higher frequency. A sequence was defined as donor-reactive if the sequence was expanded at least 5-fold in CFSE-low cells compared with unstimulated cells and had a frequency of at least 0.01% in CFSE-low cells. Repertoire divergence was quantified by Jensen-Shannon divergence using the top 100 TCRbeta sequences ranked by frequency. When a sample had multiple sequencing runs, each run was corrected for sorting error separately and the runs were then pooled. TCRdb limited this immuneACCESS table to in-frame rearrangements with V and J called. A share of clones is missing; checked studies link under half to unresolved V genes, and the rest is unexplained. Clone size and the V and J calls come from that table; the DNA yielded D and trimming. The sample has under 55,000 clones on record. The ten biggest clones cover about 0.83% of the sample.

Comments on this clone: It has no known antigen specificity. From the germline J gene comes the end of the CDR3, since the read stops 3 residues before it.

The time point label on this specimen signifies: blood sample drawn before combined kidney and bone marrow transplant. Thawed PBMCs were FACS-sorted into unstimulated Tregs (CD4+CD25+CD127-), CD4+ non-Tregs (CD4+CD25-), CD4 cells and CD8 cells. Patients were 4 combined kidney and bone marrow transplant recipients from the ITN036ST trial, and only these trial subjects had samples available. Healthy control blood was processed to PBMCs with a Ficoll density gradient and then cryopreserved, whereas patient PBMCs were collected both before and after transplant. Here the chain combines TRBV29-1 and TRBJ1-4, with 9 bases aligning to TRBD1. Here the sequenced sample was CD4+ T cells from blood, taken before the transplant. This TCR derives from a human donor who received a combined kidney and bone marrow transplant. This receptor carries the CDR3 CSVTTGGGEKLFF. The part of the CDR3 DNA that was read is TGCAGCGTCACCACAGGGGGCGGAGAAAAA.